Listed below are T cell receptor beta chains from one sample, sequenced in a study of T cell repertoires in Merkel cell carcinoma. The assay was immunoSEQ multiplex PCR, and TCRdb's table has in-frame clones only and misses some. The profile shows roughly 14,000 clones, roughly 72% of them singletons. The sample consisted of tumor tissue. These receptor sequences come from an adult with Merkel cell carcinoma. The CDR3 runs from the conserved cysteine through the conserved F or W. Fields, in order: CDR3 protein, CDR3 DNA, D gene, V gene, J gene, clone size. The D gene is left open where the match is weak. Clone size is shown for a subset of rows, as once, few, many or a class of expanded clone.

cdr3_aa: CASSLEGYEQYF; cdr3_nt: TGCGCCAGCAGCTTGGAAGGGTACGAGCAGTACTTC; d_call: NA; v_call: TRBV5-1; j_call: TRBJ2-7; clone_size: once
cdr3_aa: CASSLGGNGAYEQYF; cdr3_nt: TGTGCCAGCAGCTTAGGAGGAAACGGGGCCTACGAGCAGTACTTC; d_call: NA; v_call: TRBV7-2; j_call: TRBJ2-7; clone_size: NA
cdr3_aa: CASSQRETQYF; cdr3_nt: TGTGCCAGCAGCCAGCGAGAGACCCAGTACTTC; d_call: NA; v_call: TRBV3-1/TRBV3-2; j_call: TRBJ2-5; clone_size: NA
cdr3_aa: CASSLPGQGVTGANVLTF; cdr3_nt: TGTGCCAGCAGTTTACCGGGACAGGGGGTAACTGGGGCCAACGTCCTGACTTTC; d_call: TRBD1; v_call: TRBV5-6; j_call: TRBJ2-6; clone_size: few
cdr3_aa: CASSQISRKGLAGSTGELFF; cdr3_nt: TGTGCCAGCAGCCAAATATCACGAAAGGGACTAGCGGGAAGTACCGGGGAGCTGTTTTTT; d_call: TRBD2; v_call: TRBV3-1/TRBV3-2; j_call: TRBJ2-2; clone_size: once
cdr3_aa: CASSLWTGGSSYNEQFF; cdr3_nt: TGCGCCAGCAGCCTCTGGACCGGGGGAAGCTCCTACAATGAGCAGTTCTTC; d_call: NA; v_call: TRBV4-1; j_call: TRBJ2-1; clone_size: NA
cdr3_aa: CASISTANYGYTF; cdr3_nt: TGTGCCAGTATATCGACAGCTAACTATGGCTACACCTTC; d_call: NA; v_call: TRBV19; j_call: TRBJ1-2; clone_size: few
cdr3_aa: CASSYVAGGHEQYF; cdr3_nt: TGTGCCAGCAGTTACGTAGCGGGGGGCCACGAGCAGTACTTC; d_call: TRBD2; v_call: TRBV6-6; j_call: TRBJ2-7; clone_size: NA
cdr3_aa: CASSLRSGARAGEQFF; cdr3_nt: TGTGCCAGCAGTTTACGTAGCGGGGCGCGGGCCGGTGAGCAGTTCTTC; d_call: TRBD2; v_call: TRBV27; j_call: TRBJ2-1; clone_size: NA
cdr3_aa: CASWWGSPTDTQYF; cdr3_nt: TGTGCCAGCTGGTGGGGGTCTCCCACAGATACGCAGTATTTT; d_call: NA; v_call: TRBV21-1; j_call: TRBJ2-3; clone_size: NA
cdr3_aa: CASSVAVNLGVSPLHF; cdr3_nt: TGTGCCAGCAGCGTAGCTGTCAATCTAGGCGTATCACCCCTCCACTTT; d_call: NA; v_call: TRBV9; j_call: TRBJ1-6; clone_size: few
cdr3_aa: CASRNLNTEAFF; cdr3_nt: TGCGCCAGCAGAAATCTGAACACTGAAGCTTTCTTT; d_call: NA; v_call: TRBV23-1; j_call: TRBJ1-1; clone_size: once
cdr3_aa: CASTYTGETQYF; cdr3_nt: TGTGCCAGCACTTACACAGGGGAGACCCAGTACTTC; d_call: NA; v_call: TRBV28; j_call: TRBJ2-5; clone_size: NA
cdr3_aa: CASSSTGNTGELFF; cdr3_nt: TGTGCCAGCAGCTCCACAGGGAACACCGGGGAGCTGTTTTTT; d_call: NA; v_call: TRBV6-4; j_call: TRBJ2-2; clone_size: NA
cdr3_aa: CASSLFSRLEQFF; cdr3_nt: TGTGCCAGCAGTTTATTCAGCCGCTTGGAGCAGTTCTTC; d_call: NA; v_call: TRBV12-3/TRBV12-4; j_call: TRBJ2-1; clone_size: NA
cdr3_aa: CASTLKGSYEQYF; cdr3_nt: TGTGCCAGCACCTTAAAAGGGTCCTACGAGCAGTACTTC; d_call: NA; v_call: TRBV5-4; j_call: TRBJ2-7; clone_size: NA
cdr3_aa: CASSSGRSDTQYF; cdr3_nt: TGTGCCAGCAGTTCCGGGAGGTCAGATACGCAGTATTTT; d_call: TRBD2; v_call: TRBV5-4; j_call: TRBJ2-3; clone_size: NA
cdr3_aa: CASRYTGDSNQPQHF; cdr3_nt: TGTGCCAGCAGGTACACAGGGGATAGCAATCAGCCCCAGCATTTT; d_call: TRBD1; v_call: TRBV4-2; j_call: TRBJ1-5; clone_size: few
cdr3_aa: CASSPPGSSGANVLTF; cdr3_nt: TGTGCCAGCTCACCACCAGGCAGCTCTGGGGCCAACGTCCTGACTTTC; d_call: NA; v_call: TRBV18; j_call: TRBJ2-6; clone_size: NA
cdr3_aa: CAISESMDHYSPLHF; cdr3_nt: TGTGCCATCAGTGAGTCCATGGATCATTATTCACCCCTCCACTTT; d_call: NA; v_call: TRBV10-3; j_call: TRBJ1-6; clone_size: NA
cdr3_aa: CASSLVPGLNTEAFF; cdr3_nt: TGTGCCAGCAGCTTAGTTCCGGGACTTAACACTGAAGCTTTCTTT; d_call: NA; v_call: TRBV7-8; j_call: TRBJ1-1; clone_size: NA
cdr3_aa: CASSYDDRGDTQYF; cdr3_nt: TGTGCCAGCAGCTACGACGACAGGGGAGATACGCAGTATTTT; d_call: TRBD1; v_call: TRBV6-5; j_call: TRBJ2-3; clone_size: NA
cdr3_aa: CATSDRDEQYF; cdr3_nt: TGTGCCACCAGTGACCGGGACGAGCAGTACTTC; d_call: NA; v_call: TRBV24-1; j_call: TRBJ2-7; clone_size: NA
cdr3_aa: CATSRVPGTGFNYGYTF; cdr3_nt: TGTGCCACCAGCAGAGTCCCCGGGACAGGTTTTAACTATGGCTACACCTTC; d_call: TRBD1; v_call: TRBV15; j_call: TRBJ1-2; clone_size: NA
cdr3_aa: CATSDRTSGSAFTDTQYF; cdr3_nt: TGTGCCACCAGTGATCGGACTAGCGGGAGCGCATTCACAGATACGCAGTATTTT; d_call: TRBD2; v_call: TRBV24-1; j_call: TRBJ2-3; clone_size: NA
cdr3_aa: CASSYSGQEYYEQYF; cdr3_nt: TGTGCCAGCAGTTACAGTGGACAGGAGTACTACGAGCAGTACTTC; d_call: TRBD1; v_call: TRBV6-2/TRBV6-3; j_call: TRBJ2-7; clone_size: NA
cdr3_aa: CASSLDGLGGYTF; cdr3_nt: TGTGCCAGCAGCTTAGATGGGCTGGGTGGCTACACCTTC; d_call: NA; v_call: TRBV7-2; j_call: TRBJ1-2; clone_size: NA
cdr3_aa: CATAGSGDSNQPQHF; cdr3_nt: TGTGCCACGGCCGGGTCCGGGGATAGCAATCAGCCCCAGCATTTT; d_call: NA; v_call: TRBV10-3; j_call: TRBJ1-5; clone_size: NA
cdr3_aa: CASSTRDRGIYIQYF; cdr3_nt: TGTGCCAGCAGCACCAGGGACAGGGGGATCTACATTCAGTACTTC; d_call: NA; v_call: TRBV21-1; j_call: TRBJ2-4; clone_size: few
cdr3_aa: CASSAGQGLGMNTEAFF; cdr3_nt: TGTGCCAGCAGCGCTGGTCAGGGGCTCGGGATGAACACTGAAGCTTTCTTT; d_call: NA; v_call: TRBV5-8; j_call: TRBJ1-1; clone_size: NA
cdr3_aa: CASSLAGHSTDTQYF; cdr3_nt: TGTGCCAGCAGCTTAGCGGGACATTCCACAGATACGCAGTATTTT; d_call: NA; v_call: TRBV7-2; j_call: TRBJ2-3; clone_size: NA
cdr3_aa: CASTEDPVSGYTF; cdr3_nt: TGTGCCAGCACCGAGGACCCAGTGAGTGGCTACACCTTC; d_call: NA; v_call: TRBV2; j_call: TRBJ1-2; clone_size: NA
cdr3_aa: CASSLFRGISGEGYEQYF; cdr3_nt: TGTGCCAGCAGTTTATTCCGGGGCATTAGTGGGGAGGGGTACGAGCAGTACTTC; d_call: TRBD2; v_call: TRBV27; j_call: TRBJ2-7; clone_size: NA
cdr3_aa: CASSFGFRNQPQHF; cdr3_nt: TGTGCCAGCAGTTTTGGGTTTCGCAATCAGCCCCAGCATTTT; d_call: NA; v_call: TRBV28; j_call: TRBJ1-5; clone_size: NA
cdr3_aa: CASSAGARGNYGYTF; cdr3_nt: TGTGCCAGCAGCGCCGGGGCTCGAGGGAACTATGGCTACACCTTC; d_call: NA; v_call: TRBV5-6; j_call: TRBJ1-2; clone_size: once
cdr3_aa: CASSRGIFGEKLFF; cdr3_nt: TGTGCCAGCAGCCGGGGGATTTTCGGTGAAAAACTGTTTTTT; d_call: NA; v_call: TRBV14; j_call: TRBJ1-4; clone_size: NA
cdr3_aa: CASSINGQGVQYF; cdr3_nt: TGTGCCAGTAGTATAAACGGACAAGGAGTGCAGTACTTC; d_call: NA; v_call: TRBV19; j_call: TRBJ2-7; clone_size: NA
cdr3_aa: CASSETTVSRTDTQYF; cdr3_nt: TGTGCCAGCAGTGAGACGACAGTGTCTCGCACAGATACGCAGTATTTT; d_call: NA; v_call: TRBV2; j_call: TRBJ2-3; clone_size: NA
cdr3_aa: CASRSSGSITDTQYF; cdr3_nt: TGTGCCAGCCGAAGTAGCGGGAGTATAACAGATACGCAGTATTTT; d_call: TRBD2; v_call: TRBV6-5; j_call: TRBJ2-3; clone_size: NA
cdr3_aa: CASTWTGGGLLNTEAFF; cdr3_nt: TGTGCCAGCACCTGGACAGGGGGGGGTCTTTTGAACACTGAAGCTTTCTTT; d_call: TRBD1; v_call: TRBV28; j_call: TRBJ1-1; clone_size: NA
cdr3_aa: CASSSEGYNSPLHF; cdr3_nt: TGTGCCAGCAGCAGCGAGGGCTATAATTCACCCCTCCACTTT; d_call: NA; v_call: TRBV2; j_call: TRBJ1-6; clone_size: NA
cdr3_aa: CSVALGSLEEQYF; cdr3_nt: TGCAGCGTTGCTCTTGGGTCCCTTGAAGAGCAGTACTTC; d_call: NA; v_call: TRBV29-1; j_call: TRBJ2-7; clone_size: NA
cdr3_aa: CASSLLRTDTQYF; cdr3_nt: TGTGCCAGCAGTTTACTGCGCACAGATACGCAGTATTTT; d_call: NA; v_call: TRBV25-1; j_call: TRBJ2-3; clone_size: few
cdr3_aa: CASSPEGVGYEQYF; cdr3_nt: TGCGCCAGCAGCCCGGAAGGGGTGGGGTACGAGCAGTACTTC; d_call: NA; v_call: TRBV5-1; j_call: TRBJ2-7; clone_size: NA
cdr3_aa: CASSPSRGREINYGYTF; cdr3_nt: TGTGCCAGCAGCCCCTCGAGGGGAAGGGAAATAAACTATGGCTACACCTTC; d_call: NA; v_call: TRBV3-1/TRBV3-2; j_call: TRBJ1-2; clone_size: NA
cdr3_aa: CATRPPSGEGQETQYF; cdr3_nt: TGTGCCACCAGACCTCCTAGCGGGGAGGGGCAAGAGACCCAGTACTTC; d_call: TRBD2; v_call: TRBV15; j_call: TRBJ2-5; clone_size: NA
cdr3_aa: CASSLLGSYEQYF; cdr3_nt: TGTGCCAGCAGCTTACTTGGCTCCTACGAGCAGTACTTC; d_call: NA; v_call: TRBV7-2; j_call: TRBJ2-7; clone_size: once
cdr3_aa: CASSLGFRGEQYF; cdr3_nt: TGCGCCAGCAGCTTGGGGTTCAGGGGAGAGCAGTACTTC; d_call: NA; v_call: TRBV5-1; j_call: TRBJ2-7; clone_size: few
cdr3_aa: CASSSGRLGNTIYF; cdr3_nt: TGTGCCAGCAGTTCAGGCCGCCTGGGGAACACCATATATTTT; d_call: NA; v_call: TRBV28; j_call: TRBJ1-3; clone_size: few
cdr3_aa: CARSLVRCFNYGYTF; cdr3_nt: TGTGCCAGAAGCTTGGTCAGGTGCTTTAACTATGGCTACACCTTC; d_call: NA; v_call: TRBV5-3; j_call: TRBJ1-2; clone_size: NA
cdr3_aa: CASRREGPGTQYF; cdr3_nt: TGTGCCAGCAGACGGGAGGGCCCGGGGACCCAGTACTTC; d_call: TRBD2; v_call: TRBV3-1/TRBV3-2; j_call: TRBJ2-5; clone_size: once
cdr3_aa: CASSKGWRLTSSYEQYF; cdr3_nt: TGTGCCAGCAGCAAAGGGTGGCGGCTTACAAGCTCCTACGAGCAGTACTTC; d_call: NA; v_call: TRBV21-1; j_call: TRBJ2-7; clone_size: few
cdr3_aa: CSVEDSGGVIDTQYF; cdr3_nt: TGCAGCGTTGAAGATTCTGGGGGCGTCATAGATACGCAGTATTTT; d_call: NA; v_call: TRBV29-1; j_call: TRBJ2-3; clone_size: NA